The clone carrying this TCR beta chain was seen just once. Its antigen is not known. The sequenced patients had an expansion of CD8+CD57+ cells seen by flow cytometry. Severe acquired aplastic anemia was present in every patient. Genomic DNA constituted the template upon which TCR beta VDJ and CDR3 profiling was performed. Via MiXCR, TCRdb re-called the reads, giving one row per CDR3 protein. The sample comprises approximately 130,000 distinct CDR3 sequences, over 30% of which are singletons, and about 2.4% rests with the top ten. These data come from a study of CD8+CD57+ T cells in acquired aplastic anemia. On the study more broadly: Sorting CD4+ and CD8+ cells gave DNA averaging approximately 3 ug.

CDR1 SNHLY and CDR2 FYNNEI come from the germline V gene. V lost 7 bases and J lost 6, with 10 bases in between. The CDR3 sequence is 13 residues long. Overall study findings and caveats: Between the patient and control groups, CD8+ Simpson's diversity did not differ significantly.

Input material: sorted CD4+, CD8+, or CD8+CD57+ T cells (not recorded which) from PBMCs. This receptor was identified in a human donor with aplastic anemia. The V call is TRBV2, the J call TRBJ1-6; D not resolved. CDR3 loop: CASTDGSNSPLHF. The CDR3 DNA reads TGTGCCAGCACGGACGGCTCTAATTCACCCCTCCACTTT.